Presented here are 11 T cell receptor beta chains from one specimen sequenced in a study of OX40 agonist ivuxolimab in advanced cancers. Sequencing used immunoSEQ multiplex PCR; TCRdb keeps in-frame clones, though not all of them. Of 40,000 to 50,000 clones in the sample, 75% to 90% were seen once. The material was CD4+ or CD8+ T cells sorted from blood, obtained in a trial of the OX40 agonist ivuxolimab. The receptors derive from an adult with an advanced solid tumor such as melanoma, head and neck, liver or kidney cancer.

The chain joins TRBV27 to TRBJ1-3, with no clear D. Between the trimmed V and J ends, which lost 2 bases and 2 bases, there was a span of 7 bases. CDR3 length: 14 residues. Germline V lookup: CDR1 MNHEY, CDR2 SMNVEV (reference sequence). The CDR3 region is CASSLRAAGNTIYF. The CDR3 nucleotides read TGTGCCAGCAGTTTACGGGCGGCTGGAAACACCATATATTTT.

Note on this clone: Compared with germline, one end of the junction differs, possibly owing to a read error. The chain joins TRBV5-3 to TRBJ1-2, with a weak D call TRBD1 (5 bases). TRBV5-3 is sorted into the ORF group, with uncertain function. The CDR3 runs 8 residues. The DNA of the CDR3 is TGTGCCAGAAGCAGGGGCCACTTC. Translating it yields CARSRGHF.

The V call is TRBV28, the J call TRBJ2-3; possibly TRBD2 for D (5 bases). The CDR3 length is 12 residues. The germline V gene has CDR1 MDHEN and CDR2 SYDVKM. The ends were cut back, 7 bases at V and 1 base at J, with 6 bases in the middle. DNA of the CDR3: TGTGCCAGCACCGGGGGCACAGATACGCAGTATTTT. As protein: CASTGGTDTQYF.

The chain combines TRBV5-1 with TRBJ2-2, with 9 bases lining up with TRBD1. J lost 3 bases, V lost 6 bases, and 15 bases had no gene match. The germline CDR1 and CDR2 sequences are SGHRS and YFSETQ. The CDR3 contains 18 residues. CDR3 coding DNA: TGCGCCAGCACCTCCTTGTGGGACAGGGTGTCGGACACCGGGGAGCTGTTTTTT. Its translation is CASTSLWDRVSDTGELFF. The full variable domain, with the rest looked up from reference TRBV5-1 and TRBJ2-2, is KAGVTQTPRYLIKTRGQQVTLSCSPISGHRSVSWYQQTPGQGLQFLFEYFSETQRNKGNFPGRFSGRQFSNSRSEMNVSTLELGDSALYLCASTSLWDRVSDTGELFFGEGSRLTVL.

The rearrangement joins TRBV13 to TRBJ1-2; unclear D gene. The V and J ends lost 4 bases and 5 bases respectively, with 23 bases between them. Germline V gives CDR1 PRHDT, CDR2 FYEKMQ (reference sequence). This CDR3 has 17 amino acids. CDR3 coding DNA: TGTGCCAGCAGCTCCCCTCTACTGGACGGATACAAATATGGCTACACCTTC. Amino acid sequence: CASSSPLLDGYKYGYTF.

With respect to this clone: An end of the junction does not agree with germline; a read error may underlie this. The chain couples TRBV9 to TRBJ2-3; a possible D gene is TRBD1 (7 bases). CDR1 is SGDLS and CDR2 is YYNGEE in the germline V gene. This CDR3 is 15 amino acids long. The CDR3 nucleotides are TGTGTCAGCAGCGGGTCCGGGACAGCAACAGATACGCAGTATTTT. Amino acids: CVSSGSGTATDTQYF.

The V gene is TRBV10-2, the J gene TRBJ2-5; 8 bases fit TRBD1. The CDR3 is 13 amino acids. Germline V gene sequence: CDR1 WSHSY, CDR2 SAAADI. J gave up 5 bases and V 5 bases, and 4 bases lay outside the gene matches. The CDR3 region is CASSRQGTETQYF. The CDR3 DNA follows: TGCGCCAGCAGTCGACAGGGGACGGAGACCCAGTACTTC.

The rearrangement links TRBV27 to TRBJ2-7; D perhaps matches TRBD2 (6 bases). Germline CDR1 MNHEY, CDR2 SMNVEV (reference sequence). Deletions cut 2 bases from V and 3 bases from J, with 11 bases between. This CDR3 region has 14 residues. CDR3 bases: TGTGCCAGCAGTTTAGGGGGGAGGAACTACGAGCAGTACTTC. This sequence encodes CASSLGGRNYEQYF.

The rearrangement uses TRBV29-1 and TRBJ2-7; 8 bases align to TRBD1. Germline CDR1 and CDR2: SQVTM and ANQGSEA. V was clipped by 3 bases and J by 4 bases; unmatched bases: 5. The CDR3 extends over 13 amino acids. The CDR3 here is CSVETGTGYEQYF. The CDR3 bases are TGCAGCGTTGAGACCGGGACAGGATACGAGCAGTACTTC.

This chain links TRBV6-5 with TRBJ1-1; D may be TRBD1 (6 bases). The CDR3 sequence is 13 residues long. CDR1 and CDR2 (germline): MNHEY, SVGAGI. Between the trimmed V and J ends, which lost 2 bases and 7 bases, there was a span of 11 bases. This CDR3 is CASSYAIGGEAFF. As DNA, the CDR3 is TGTGCCAGCAGTTACGCGATAGGGGGTGAAGCTTTCTTT.

The chain links TRBV6-5 to TRBJ1-5, with TRBD1 matching 7 bases. Germline-derived CDR1 and CDR2 are MNHEY and SVGAGI. V shed 1 base and J 7 bases; nucleotides not matched to a gene: 7. This CDR3 has 15 amino acids. CDR3 coding DNA: TGTGCCAGCAGTTACTACCGGGACAGTAGACAGCCCCAGCATTTT. Amino acid sequence: CASSYYRDSRQPQHF.